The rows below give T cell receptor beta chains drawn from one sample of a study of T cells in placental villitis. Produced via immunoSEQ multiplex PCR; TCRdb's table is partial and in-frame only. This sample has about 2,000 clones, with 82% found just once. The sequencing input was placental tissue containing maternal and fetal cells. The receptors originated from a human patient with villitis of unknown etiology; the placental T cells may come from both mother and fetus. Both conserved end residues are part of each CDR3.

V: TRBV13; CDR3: CASSSWDRGYEQYF
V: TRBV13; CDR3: CASSLGRGAETQYF
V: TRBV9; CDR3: CASSVAGRGSYNEQFF
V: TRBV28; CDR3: CASSRDRGGKHF
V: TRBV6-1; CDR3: CASSELEDEGTEAFF
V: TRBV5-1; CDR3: CASSLEWQGINEQFF
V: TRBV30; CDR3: CAWSGRAGLETQYF
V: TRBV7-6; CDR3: CASSLEGQMSEQYF
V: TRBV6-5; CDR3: CASSRGLHYNEQFF
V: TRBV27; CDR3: CASSILAGGPLEQYF
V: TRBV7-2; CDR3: CASSFSGGMDTEAFF
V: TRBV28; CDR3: CASSHGGVNTEAFF
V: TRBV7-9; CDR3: CASSLAGSLLQETQYF
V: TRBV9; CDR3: CASSVEGTGFPPLHF
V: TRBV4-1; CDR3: CVSGSGRAYEQYF
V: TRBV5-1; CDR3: CASSVEGSDTQYF
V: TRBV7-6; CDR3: CASSPERNEQFF
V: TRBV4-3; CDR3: CASSQDSRGMYYGYTF
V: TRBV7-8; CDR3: CASSPGGGVTEAFF
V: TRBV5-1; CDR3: CASSFLAGENTGELFF
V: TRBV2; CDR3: CASSLDRGGSPLHF
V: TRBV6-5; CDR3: CASRDQGNSPLHF
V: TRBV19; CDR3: CASSLGGSPLHF
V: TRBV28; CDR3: CASSFIGVGPSTDTQYF
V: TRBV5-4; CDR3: CASSFKGITDTQYF
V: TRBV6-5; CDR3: CASSREVATSEKLFF
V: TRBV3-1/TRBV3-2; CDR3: CASSPGGGSNQPQHF
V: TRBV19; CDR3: CASSVQAGPPYNEQFF
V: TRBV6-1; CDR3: CASSDRGDRDTEAFF
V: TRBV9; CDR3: CASSSTSGPGNEQFF
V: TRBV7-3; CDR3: CASRPTSSSSYNEQFF
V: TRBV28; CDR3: CASSFAGLNYGYTF
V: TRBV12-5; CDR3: CASGPGQAENGYTF
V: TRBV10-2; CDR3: CASRTGGYEQYF
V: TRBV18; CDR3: CASSQGVGNTIYF
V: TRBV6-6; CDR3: CASGPGLKRARGNQPQHF
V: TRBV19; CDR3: CAAGRDETYEQYF
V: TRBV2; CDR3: CASHETAGGPEETQYF
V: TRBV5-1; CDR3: CASSSRTGGTDTQYF
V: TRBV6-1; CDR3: CASSEGLAGAYEQYF
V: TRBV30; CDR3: CAWALGRGNQPQHF
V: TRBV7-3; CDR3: CASSPHEAPGELFF